The 22 T cell receptor beta chains below come from one sample, sequenced in a study of T cell responses to AZD1222 COVID-19 vaccine. Libraries were prepared by immunoSEQ multiplex PCR; TCRdb keeps only in-frame clonotypes and omits some of them. The sample carries some 130,000 clones, more than 85% recorded once. The sample here was peripheral blood, taken on day 0 of AZD1222 vaccination. These receptors were collected from an adult in good health.

The J gene is TRBJ2-5, the V gene TRBV18, with 7 bases matching TRBD2. The CDR3 length is 14 residues. V shed 4 bases and J 2 bases; nucleotides not matched to a gene: 4. The germline V gene encodes CDR1 KGHSH and CDR2 LQKENI. This CDR3 is CASSRLLAQETQYF. The DNA for the CDR3 is TGTGCCAGCTCACGGCTACTAGCGCAAGAGACCCAGTACTTC.

The rearrangement uses TRBV27 and TRBJ1-2; 10 bases agree with TRBD1. Germline-derived CDR1 and CDR2 are MNHEY and SMNVEV (reference sequence). The CDR3 has 15 residues. V lost 5 bases and J lost 4; bases outside the gene matches: 7. The DNA for the CDR3 is TGTGCCAGCAGTAACCGACAGGGGGCGATCTATGGCTACACCTTC. Translating it yields CASSNRQGAIYGYTF.

The chain employs TRBV5-1 and TRBJ1-2; D not certain. CDR3 size: 15 residues. Trimming removed 1 base from V and 0 bases from J, with 10 bases in between. Germline V gene data show CDR1 as SGHRS and CDR2 as YFSETQ. The CDR3 DNA sequence: TGCGCCAGCAGCTTGAGTCCAGTCTCTAACTATGGCTACACCTTC. This codes for CASSLSPVSNYGYTF. The whole variable domain, filled in from reference TRBV5-1 and TRBJ1-2, reads KAGVTQTPRYLIKTRGQQVTLSCSPISGHRSVSWYQQTPGQGLQFLFEYFSETQRNKGNFPGRFSGRQFSNSRSEMNVSTLELGDSALYLCASSLSPVSNYGYTFGSGTRLTVV.

The rearrangement links TRBV18 to TRBJ1-3; no clear D gene. CDR3 size: 13 residues. The V end was cut by 4 bases, the J end by 5 bases, with 9 bases between. Germline CDR1 is KGHSH and CDR2 is LQKENI. CDR3 nucleotide sequence: TGTGCCAGCTCACTCGGGAGCCGAAACACCATATATTTT. It is translated as CASSLGSRNTIYF.

This sequence joins TRBV2 and TRBJ1-2; a weak D match, TRBD1 (6 bases). The CDR3 consists of 13 residues. Trimming pared 3 bases from V and 5 bases from J, leaving 10 bases between. The germline V gene has CDR1 SNHLY and CDR2 FYNNEI. The CDR3 reads CASSDGQFYGYTF. CDR3 nucleotide sequence: TGTGCCAGCAGTGATGGACAGTTTTATGGCTACACCTTC.

This clone was recorded once. CDR3 DNA sequence: TGTGCCAGCAGCACCTGGGGGGTCAGAGAGACCCAGTACTTC. Translating gives CASSTWGVRETQYF. This chain connects TRBV5-6 to TRBJ2-5, with a weak D call TRBD2 (6 bases). CDR3 size: 14 residues. Trimming took off 4 bases at V and 4 bases at J, with 14 bases between the two ends. Germline V CDR1 and CDR2: SGHDT, YYEEEE.

The J gene is TRBJ2-1, the V gene TRBV11-3, with D perhaps TRBD1 (6 bases). The V end lost 5 bases, the J end lost 2 bases, and 13 bases lay between the germline ends. The CDR3 is 15 residues long. Germline-derived CDR1 and CDR2 are SGHNT and YENEEA. The DNA for the CDR3 is TGTGCCAGCAGCCCCACAGGGACCCCCTACAATGAGCAGTTCTTC. As protein: CASSPTGTPYNEQFF.

This rearrangement joins TRBV9 to TRBJ1-2; D is unclear. The CDR3 has 14 amino acids. V gave up 2 bases and J gave up 0 bases, with 8 bases separating them. The germline CDR1 and CDR2 sequences are SGDLS and YYNGEE. The CDR3 nucleotides read TGTGCCAGCAGCGTCACAGAGGCTAACTATGGCTACACCTTC. As protein: CASSVTEANYGYTF.

The gene calls are TRBV5-6 and TRBJ1-1; D might be TRBD1 (5 bases). V was clipped by 0 bases and J by 1 base, with 7 bases between them. Per germline, CDR1 SGHDT and CDR2 YYEEEE. The CDR3 covers 14 residues. The CDR3 protein is CASSLEGTNTEAFF. The CDR3 DNA is TGTGCCAGCAGCTTGGAGGGGACGAACACTGAAGCTTTCTTT.

In regard to this clone: Other DNA sequences in this specimen translate into the identical CDR3. The V and J genes are TRBV5-1 and TRBJ2-2, with TRBD1 as a possible D gene (5 bases). The CDR3 sequence is 14 residues long. The germline V gene has CDR1 SGHRS and CDR2 YFSETQ. V lost 4 bases, J lost 7 bases, and 14 bases lay in between. CDR3 nucleotide sequence: TGCGCCAGCAGCAGGCAGGGAAGGGACGGGGAGCTGTTTTTT. Its protein product is CASSRQGRDGELFF.

The rearrangement uses TRBV7-9 and TRBJ2-3; TRBD2 agrees at 16 bases. The CDR3 has 18 amino acids. The germline V gene has CDR1 SEHNR and CDR2 FQNEAQ (reference sequence). J was trimmed by 4 bases and V by 5 bases; bases with no gene match: 9. Here the CDR3 DNA reads TGTGCCAGCAGCGGCCCCGGGACTAGCGGGGGGGCGGCAGATACGCAGTATTTT. Translated: CASSGPGTSGGAADTQYF.

V usage is TRBV4-1 and J usage is TRBJ2-7; D may correspond to TRBD1 or TRBD2 (5 bases each). V was pared by 0 bases and J by 3 bases, with 9 bases between. Germline-derived CDR1 and CDR2 are MGHRA and YSYEKL. The CDR3 contains 14 residues. The CDR3 spells CASSQDEGSYEQYF. CDR3 DNA: TGCGCCAGCAGCCAAGATGAGGGGAGCTACGAGCAGTACTTC.

The chain is built from TRBV4-2 and TRBJ1-2; D is perhaps TRBD1 (6 bases). With 6 bases removed from V and 8 bases from J, the gap between germline ends came to 22 bases. In germline, CDR1 is LGHNA, CDR2 YNFKEQ. This CDR3 region has 15 residues. The CDR3 DNA is TGTGCCAGCAGTAATCAACAGGGTACCCTTCGAGGCTACACCTTC. Translated: CASSNQQGTLRGYTF.

This chain links TRBV6-5 with TRBJ1-2, with D hard to call. This CDR3 has 13 residues. V was shortened by 4 bases and J by 4 bases, with 10 bases between the two germline ends. Germline CDR1 MNHEY, CDR2 SVGAGI. The CDR3 sequence: CASSSAGSYGYTF. As DNA, the CDR3 is TGTGCCAGCAGTTCGGCCGGTAGCTATGGCTACACCTTC.

The V gene is TRBV6-5, the J gene TRBJ1-1, with D perhaps matching TRBD1 (6 bases). From germline, CDR1 is MNHEY and CDR2 SVGAGI. This CDR3 has 14 residues. Trimming stripped 10 bases from V and 3 bases from J, with 18 bases between. CDR3 nucleotides: TGTGCCACCCATCCCCAGGGGAGGTACACTGAAGCTTTCTTT. This sequence encodes CATHPQGRYTEAFF.

The CDR3, as DNA: TGTGCCAGCAATCTGAGGGACAGGGGCCCTCTAGGCAATCAGCCCCAGCATTTT. Translating it yields CASNLRDRGPLGNQPQHF. The rearrangement uses TRBV27 and TRBJ1-5; TRBD1 matches 10 bases. V trimming: 7 bases; J trimming: 2 bases; junction bases outside the gene matches: 14. Germline loops: CDR1 MNHEY, CDR2 SMNVEV (reference sequence). This CDR3 has 18 residues.

Concerning this clone itself: The germline gene is not matched at one end of the junction; a read error may be the cause. This chain joins TRBV11-2 and TRBJ1-1, with TRBD1 as a possible D gene (6 bases). CDR3 length: 15 residues. Germline assignment: CDR1 SGHAT and CDR2 FQNNGV. This CDR3 reads CASSIDRIMNTEAFF. The CDR3 DNA is TGTGCCAGCAGCATAGACAGGATCATGAACACTGAAGCTTTCTTT.

The DNA of the CDR3 is TGTGCCAGCAGTTACTCGGAAAACACCGGGGAGCTGTTTTTT. It codes for CASSYSENTGELFF. The rearrangement uses TRBV6-5 and TRBJ2-2; unclear D gene. Trimming cost V 0 bases and J 2 bases, with 4 bases left between them. CDR3 length: 14 residues. Germline CDR1 is MNHEY and CDR2 is SVGAGI.

The CDR3 nucleotides read TGTGCCAGCAGTCAGACAGGGGGCGCCTCCTATAATTCACCCCTCCACTTT. Protein sequence: CASSQTGGASYNSPLHF. The chain combines TRBV6-7 with TRBJ1-6, with TRBD1 matching over 10 bases. TRBV6-7 is annotated as an ORF whose role is uncertain. CDR3 size: 17 residues. Trimming removed 5 bases from V and 0 bases from J; junction bases left unmatched: 4.

With regard to this clone: One junction end does not reproduce the germline sequence, and a read error may be involved. The gene calls are TRBV6-6 and TRBJ1-2; D not resolved. The CDR3 loop spans 15 amino acids. From germline, CDR1 is MNHNY and CDR2 SVGAGI (reference sequence). The CDR3 spells CVSSYSSVGHYGYTF. CDR3 nucleotides: TGTGTCAGCAGTTACTCGTCCGTGGGCCACTATGGCTACACCTTC.

This sequence joins TRBV5-1 and TRBJ1-4; tentatively, D is TRBD1 (6 bases). This CDR3 has 14 amino acids. Trimming took off 4 bases at V and 8 bases at J, with 15 bases between the two ends. CDR1 is SGHRS and CDR2 is YFSETQ in the germline V gene. The CDR3 loop reads CASSAATGKEKLFF. DNA of the CDR3: TGCGCCAGCAGCGCTGCCACAGGGAAGGAAAAACTGTTTTTT.

V usage is TRBV7-2 and J usage is TRBJ1-3; no firm D call. There are 14 residues in the CDR3. V dropped 7 bases and J dropped 4 bases, with 14 bases sitting between them. CDR1 is SGHTA and CDR2 is FQGNSA in the germline V gene. The CDR3 coding sequence is TGTGCCAGCACCCCGAGGGTACGGGGAAACACCATATATTTT. Its protein product is CASTPRVRGNTIYF.